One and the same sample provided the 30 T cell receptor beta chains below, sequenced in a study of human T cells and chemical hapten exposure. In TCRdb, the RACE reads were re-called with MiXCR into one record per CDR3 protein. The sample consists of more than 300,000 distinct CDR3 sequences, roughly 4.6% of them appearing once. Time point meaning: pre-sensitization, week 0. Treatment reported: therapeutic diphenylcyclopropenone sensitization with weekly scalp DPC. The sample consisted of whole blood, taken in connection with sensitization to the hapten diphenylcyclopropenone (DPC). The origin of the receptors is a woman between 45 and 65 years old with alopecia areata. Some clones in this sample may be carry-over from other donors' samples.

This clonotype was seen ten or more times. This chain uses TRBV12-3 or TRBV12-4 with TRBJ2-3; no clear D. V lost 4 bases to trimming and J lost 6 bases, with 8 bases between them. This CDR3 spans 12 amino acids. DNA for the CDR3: TGTGCCAGCAGTTCGGCGGTGGATACGCAGTATTTT. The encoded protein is CASSSAVDTQYF.

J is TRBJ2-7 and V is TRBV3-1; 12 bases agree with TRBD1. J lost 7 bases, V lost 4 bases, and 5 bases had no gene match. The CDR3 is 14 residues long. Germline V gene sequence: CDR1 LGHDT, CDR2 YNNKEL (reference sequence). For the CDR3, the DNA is TGTGCCAGCAGCCTGGGACAGGGGGCGTGGGAGCAGTACTTC. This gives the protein CASSLGQGAWEQYF.

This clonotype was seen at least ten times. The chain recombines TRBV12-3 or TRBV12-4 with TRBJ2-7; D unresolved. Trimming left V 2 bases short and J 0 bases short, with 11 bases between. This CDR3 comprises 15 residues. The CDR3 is CASSLLRTVSYEQYF. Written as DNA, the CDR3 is TGTGCCAGCAGTTTACTTCGCACTGTCTCCTACGAGCAGTACTTC.

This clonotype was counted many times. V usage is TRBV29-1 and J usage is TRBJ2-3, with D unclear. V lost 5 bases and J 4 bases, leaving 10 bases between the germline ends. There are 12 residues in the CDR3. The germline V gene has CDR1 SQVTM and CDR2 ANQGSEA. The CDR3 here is CSVSGVADTQYF. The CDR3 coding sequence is TGCAGCGTTTCAGGAGTCGCAGATACGCAGTATTTT.

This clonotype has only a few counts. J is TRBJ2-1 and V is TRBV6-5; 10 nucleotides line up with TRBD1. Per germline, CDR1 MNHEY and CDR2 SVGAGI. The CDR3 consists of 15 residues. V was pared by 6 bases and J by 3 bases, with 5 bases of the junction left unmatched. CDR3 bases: TGTGCCAGCAGCATGGGACAGGGGTTCTACAATGAGCAGTTCTTC. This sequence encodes CASSMGQGFYNEQFF.

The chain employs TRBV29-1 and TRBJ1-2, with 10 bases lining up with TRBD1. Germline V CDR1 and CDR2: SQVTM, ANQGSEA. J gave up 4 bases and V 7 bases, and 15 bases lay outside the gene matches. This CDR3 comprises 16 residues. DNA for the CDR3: TGCAGCGCCGTTTTCCCGGGACAGGGGCATGGCTATGGCTACACCTTC. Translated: CSAVFPGQGHGYGYTF. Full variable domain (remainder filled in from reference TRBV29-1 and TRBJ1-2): SAVISQKPSRDICQRGTSLTIQCQVDSQVTMMFWYRQQPGQSLTLIATANQGSEATYESGFVIDKFPISRPNLTFSTLTVSNMSPEDSSIYLCSAVFPGQGHGYGYTFGSGTRLTVV.

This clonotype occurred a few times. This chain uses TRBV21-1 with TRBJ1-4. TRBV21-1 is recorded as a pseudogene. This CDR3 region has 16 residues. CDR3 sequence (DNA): TGTGCCAGCAGCAAGTCAGTGGCCAGAGGTAGGGAAAAACTGTTTTTT. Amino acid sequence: CASSKSVARGREKLFF.

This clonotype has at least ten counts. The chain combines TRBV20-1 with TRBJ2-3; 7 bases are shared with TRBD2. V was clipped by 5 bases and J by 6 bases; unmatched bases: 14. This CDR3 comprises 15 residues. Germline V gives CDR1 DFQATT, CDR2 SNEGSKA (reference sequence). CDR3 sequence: CSAHPVASGLDTQYF. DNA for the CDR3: TGCAGTGCTCACCCGGTGGCTAGCGGCCTGGATACGCAGTATTTT.

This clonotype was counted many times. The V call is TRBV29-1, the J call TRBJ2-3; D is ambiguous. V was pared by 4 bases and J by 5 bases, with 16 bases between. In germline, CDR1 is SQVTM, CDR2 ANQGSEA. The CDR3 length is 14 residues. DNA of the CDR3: TGCAGCGTTGTTGCTAGGCTATTCGGAGATACGCAGTATTTT. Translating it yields CSVVARLFGDTQYF.

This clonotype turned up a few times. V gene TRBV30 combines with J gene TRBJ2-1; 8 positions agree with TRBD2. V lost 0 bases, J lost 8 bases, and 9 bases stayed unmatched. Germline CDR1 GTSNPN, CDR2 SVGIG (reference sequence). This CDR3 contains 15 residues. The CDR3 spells CAWSVGSGNKDEQFF. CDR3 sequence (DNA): TGTGCCTGGAGTGTAGGTAGCGGGAATAAAGATGAGCAGTTCTTC.

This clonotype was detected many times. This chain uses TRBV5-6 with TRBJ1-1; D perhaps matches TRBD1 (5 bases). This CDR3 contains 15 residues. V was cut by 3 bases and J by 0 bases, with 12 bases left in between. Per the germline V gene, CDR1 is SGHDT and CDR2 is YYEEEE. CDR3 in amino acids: CASSYGTGMNTEAFF. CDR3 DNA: TGTGCCAGCAGCTACGGGACGGGGATGAACACTGAAGCTTTCTTT.

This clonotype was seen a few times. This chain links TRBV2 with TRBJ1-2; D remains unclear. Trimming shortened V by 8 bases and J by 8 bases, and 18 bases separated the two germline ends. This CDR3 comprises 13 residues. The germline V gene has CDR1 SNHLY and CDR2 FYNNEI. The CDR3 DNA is TGTGCCAGCGTGGAGGCCGGTGGTGGGGGCTACACCTTC. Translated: CASVEAGGGGYTF.

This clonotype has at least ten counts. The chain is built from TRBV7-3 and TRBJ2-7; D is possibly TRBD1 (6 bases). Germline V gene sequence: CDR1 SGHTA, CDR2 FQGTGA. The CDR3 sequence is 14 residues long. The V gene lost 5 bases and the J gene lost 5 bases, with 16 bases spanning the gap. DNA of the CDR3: TGTGCCAGCAGCCCTTCATTTTCAGGGGACGAGCAGTACTTC. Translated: CASSPSFSGDEQYF.

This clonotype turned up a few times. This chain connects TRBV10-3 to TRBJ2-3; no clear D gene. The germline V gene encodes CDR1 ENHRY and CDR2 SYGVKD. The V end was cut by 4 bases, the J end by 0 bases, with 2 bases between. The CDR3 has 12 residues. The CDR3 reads CAISASTDTQYF. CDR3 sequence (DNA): TGTGCCATCAGTGCGAGCACAGATACGCAGTATTTT.

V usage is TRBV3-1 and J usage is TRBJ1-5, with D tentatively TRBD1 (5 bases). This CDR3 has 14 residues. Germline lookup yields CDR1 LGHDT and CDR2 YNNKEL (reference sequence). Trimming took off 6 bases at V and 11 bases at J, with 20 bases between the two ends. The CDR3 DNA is TGTGCCAGCAGTCCGGGACCCGCGGCGGGGACCCAGCATTTT. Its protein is CASSPGPAAGTQHF.

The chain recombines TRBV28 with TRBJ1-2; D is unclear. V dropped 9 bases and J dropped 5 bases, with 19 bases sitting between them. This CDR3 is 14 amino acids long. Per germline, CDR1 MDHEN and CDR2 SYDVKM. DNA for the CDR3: TGTGCCAGTCGAGATGTCTCGTATTCTTATGGCTACACCTTC. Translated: CASRDVSYSYGYTF.

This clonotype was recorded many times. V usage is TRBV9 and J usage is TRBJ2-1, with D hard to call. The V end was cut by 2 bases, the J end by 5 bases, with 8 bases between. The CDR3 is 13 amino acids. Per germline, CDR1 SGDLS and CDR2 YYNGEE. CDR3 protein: CASSVGIDNEQFF. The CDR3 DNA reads TGTGCCAGCAGCGTGGGGATAGACAATGAGCAGTTCTTC.

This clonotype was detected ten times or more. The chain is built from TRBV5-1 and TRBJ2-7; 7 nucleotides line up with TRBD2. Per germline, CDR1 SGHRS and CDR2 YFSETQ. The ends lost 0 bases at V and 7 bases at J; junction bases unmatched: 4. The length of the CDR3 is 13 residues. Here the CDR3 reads CASSLDPAGEQYF. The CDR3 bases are TGCGCCAGCAGCTTGGATCCAGCGGGGGAGCAGTACTTC. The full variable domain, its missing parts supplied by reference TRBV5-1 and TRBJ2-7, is KAGVTQTPRYLIKTRGQQVTLSCSPISGHRSVSWYQQTPGQGLQFLFEYFSETQRNKGNFPGRFSGRQFSNSRSEMNVSTLELGDSALYLCASSLDPAGEQYFGPGTRLTVT.

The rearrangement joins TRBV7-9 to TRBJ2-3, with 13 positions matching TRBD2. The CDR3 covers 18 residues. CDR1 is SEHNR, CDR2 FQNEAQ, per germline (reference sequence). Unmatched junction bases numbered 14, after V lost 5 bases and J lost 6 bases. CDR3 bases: TGTGCCAGCAGCACCTCTCCCGGACTAGCGGGAGCTGGCGATACGCAGTATTTT. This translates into CASSTSPGLAGAGDTQYF.

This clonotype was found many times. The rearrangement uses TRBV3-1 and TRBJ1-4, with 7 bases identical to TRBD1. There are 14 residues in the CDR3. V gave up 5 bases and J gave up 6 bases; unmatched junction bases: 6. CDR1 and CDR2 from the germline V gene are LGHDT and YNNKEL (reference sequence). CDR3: CASSYHTGDEKLFF. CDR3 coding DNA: TGTGCCAGCAGCTATCACACAGGGGATGAAAAACTGTTTTTT.

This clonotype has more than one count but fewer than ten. DNA for the CDR3: TGTGCCAGCAGCTTAGTGGGCGGGATCGATACGCAGTATTTT. Translating it yields CASSLVGGIDTQYF. V and J are TRBV7-8 and TRBJ2-3; possibly TRBD2 for D (6 bases). The CDR3 loop spans 14 amino acids. From germline, CDR1 is SGHVS and CDR2 FQNEAQ. V dropped 1 base and J dropped 6 bases, with 11 bases sitting between them.

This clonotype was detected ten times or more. The CDR3 DNA reads as TGCAGCGTTGAAGAGGGACAGAACAATGAGCAGTTCTTC. Residues: CSVEEGQNNEQFF. The chain carries TRBV29-1 and TRBJ2-1, with 7 bases aligning to TRBD1. Germline V gene lookup returns CDR1 SQVTM and CDR2 ANQGSEA. CDR3 size: 13 residues. Trimming at V came to 0 bases and at J to 5 bases, leaving 1 base not matched to a gene.

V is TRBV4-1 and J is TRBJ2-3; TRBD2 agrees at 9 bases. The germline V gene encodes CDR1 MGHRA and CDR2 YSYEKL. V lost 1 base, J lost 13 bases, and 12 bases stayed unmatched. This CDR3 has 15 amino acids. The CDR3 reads CASSQGGASGDAEYF. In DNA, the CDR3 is TGCGCCAGCAGCCAAGGAGGCGCTAGCGGGGACGCAGAGTATTTT.

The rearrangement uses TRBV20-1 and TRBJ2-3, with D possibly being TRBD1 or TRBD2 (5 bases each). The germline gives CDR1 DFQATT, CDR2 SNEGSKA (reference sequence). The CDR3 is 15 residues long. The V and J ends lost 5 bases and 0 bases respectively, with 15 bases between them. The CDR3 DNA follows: TGCAGTGCTGCCCGCCGGGACCATAGCACAGATACGCAGTATTTT. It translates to CSAARRDHSTDTQYF.

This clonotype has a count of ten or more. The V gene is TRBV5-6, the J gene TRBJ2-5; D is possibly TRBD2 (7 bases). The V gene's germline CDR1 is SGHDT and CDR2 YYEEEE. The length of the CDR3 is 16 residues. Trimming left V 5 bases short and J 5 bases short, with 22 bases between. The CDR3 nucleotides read TGTGCCAGCAGATGGGGGGCGGCTAGCGGAGGTGAGACCCAGTACTTC. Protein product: CASRWGAASGGETQYF.

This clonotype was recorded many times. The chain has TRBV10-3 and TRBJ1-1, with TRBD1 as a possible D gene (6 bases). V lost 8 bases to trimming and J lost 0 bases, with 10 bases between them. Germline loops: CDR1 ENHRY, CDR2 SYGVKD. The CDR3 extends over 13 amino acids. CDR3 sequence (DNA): TGTGCCATCGGCCAGGGGATGAACACTGAAGCTTTCTTT. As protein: CAIGQGMNTEAFF.

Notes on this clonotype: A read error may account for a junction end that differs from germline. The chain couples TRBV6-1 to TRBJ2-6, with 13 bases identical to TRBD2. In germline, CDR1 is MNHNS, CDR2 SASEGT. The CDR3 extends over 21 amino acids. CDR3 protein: CASSKAPTSGGPVTGANVLTF. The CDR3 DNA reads TGTGCCAGCAGTAAAGCCCCGACTAGCGGGGGGCCAGTAACTGGGGCCAACGTCCTGACTTTC.

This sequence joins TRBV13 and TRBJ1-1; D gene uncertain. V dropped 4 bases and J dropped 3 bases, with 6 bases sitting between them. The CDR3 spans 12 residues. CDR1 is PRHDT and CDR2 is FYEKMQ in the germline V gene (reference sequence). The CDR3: CASSYPYTEAFF. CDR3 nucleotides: TGTGCCAGCAGCTACCCTTACACTGAAGCTTTCTTT.

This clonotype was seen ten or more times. CDR3 bases: TGTGCCAGCACCGCGAGGCAAGAGACCCAGTACTTC. Translation: CASTARQETQYF. The V gene is TRBV6-2 or TRBV6-3, the J gene TRBJ2-5; D is ambiguous. The CDR3 contains 12 residues. Trimming cost V 7 bases and J 2 bases, with 8 bases left between them. The germline CDR1 and CDR2 sequences are MNHEY and SVGEGT.

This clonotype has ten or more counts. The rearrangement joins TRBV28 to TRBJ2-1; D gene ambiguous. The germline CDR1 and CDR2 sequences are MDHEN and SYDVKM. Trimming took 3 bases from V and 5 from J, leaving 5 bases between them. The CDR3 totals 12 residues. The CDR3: CASSLLHNEQFF. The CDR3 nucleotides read TGTGCCAGCAGTTTGTTACACAATGAGCAGTTCTTC. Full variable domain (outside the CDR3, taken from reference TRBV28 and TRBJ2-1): DVKVTQSSRYLVKRTGEKVFLECVQDMDHENMFWYRQDPGLGLRLIYFSYDVKMKEKGDIPEGYSVSREKKERFSLILESASTNQTSMYLCASSLLHNEQFFGPGTRLTVL.